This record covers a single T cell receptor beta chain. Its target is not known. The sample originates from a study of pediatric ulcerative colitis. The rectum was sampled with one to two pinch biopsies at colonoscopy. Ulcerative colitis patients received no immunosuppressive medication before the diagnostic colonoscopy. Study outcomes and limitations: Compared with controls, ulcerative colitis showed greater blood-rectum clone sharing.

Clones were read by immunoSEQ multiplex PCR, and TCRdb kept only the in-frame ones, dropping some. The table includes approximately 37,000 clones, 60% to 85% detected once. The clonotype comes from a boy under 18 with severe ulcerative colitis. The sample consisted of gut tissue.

CDR3 loop: CASTPTGKDNEQFF. The CDR3 DNA sequence: TGTGCCAGCACCCCGACAGGGAAGGACAATGAGCAGTTCTTC. This rearrangement joins TRBV6-1 to TRBJ2-1, with 7 bases matching TRBD1. With V trimmed by 7 bases and J by 5 bases, 8 bases remained unmatched. CDR3 length: 14 amino acids. The germline V gene encodes CDR1 MNHNS and CDR2 SASEGT.